The next 25 T cell receptor beta chains were all read from a single sample in a study of lymphopenia after photon versus proton radiotherapy. Method: immunoSEQ multiplex PCR; TCRdb's copy keeps in-frame clones and lacks some. The table has about 70,000 clones, 85% to 95% seen once. The sequencing here drew on peripheral blood, taken from a patient treated with photon-based radiotherapy. The source of these receptors is a middle-aged woman with cholangiocarcinoma.

This chain uses TRBV7-2 with TRBJ2-3, with a weak D call TRBD2 (6 bases). Germline lookup yields CDR1 SGHTA and CDR2 FQGNSA. Trimming took off 2 bases at V and 1 base at J, with 13 bases between the two ends. The CDR3 extends over 16 amino acids. The CDR3 nucleotides are TGTGCCAGCAGCTTAAGGGCGGGACGCCGCACAGATACGCAGTATTTT. Protein product: CASSLRAGRRTDTQYF.

The V call is TRBV2, the J call TRBJ2-1; TRBD1 agrees at 8 bases. J lost 8 bases, V lost 7 bases, and 7 bases had no gene match. Germline V gene lookup returns CDR1 SNHLY and CDR2 FYNNEI. This CDR3 comprises 13 residues. This CDR3 reads CASMKDREHEQFF. Written as DNA, the CDR3 is TGTGCCAGCATGAAGGACAGGGAACATGAGCAGTTCTTC.

This chain uses TRBV18 with TRBJ1-4, with TRBD1 identical over 7 bases. Germline trimming cut 4 bases from V and 7 bases from J; bases unmatched to any gene: 9. Per germline, CDR1 KGHSH and CDR2 LQKENI. The CDR3 is 15 residues long. Written as DNA, the CDR3 is TGTGCCAGCTCACTAACCGGGACAGAGGGTGAAAAACTGTTTTTT. This codes for CASSLTGTEGEKLFF.

The chain links TRBV7-9 to TRBJ2-2; 9 nucleotides match TRBD1. The CDR3 length is 14 residues. The ends lost 3 bases at V and 7 bases at J; junction bases unmatched: 3. The germline V gene encodes CDR1 SEHNR and CDR2 FQNEAQ (reference sequence). The chain's CDR3 is CASSFDRGSGELFF. CDR3 bases: TGTGCCAGCAGCTTTGACAGGGGGAGCGGGGAGCTGTTTTTT.

The chain employs TRBV10-1 and TRBJ1-1; D is unclear. Trimming shortened V by 10 bases and J by 10 bases, and 31 bases separated the two germline ends. The CDR3 loop spans 16 amino acids. Germline CDR1 WNHNN, CDR2 SYGVQD (reference sequence). The DNA for the CDR3 is TGCGCCACCCCACACTATTGTAAAGCTTTCTTTATGGGAGCTTTCTTT. Translating gives CATPHYCKAFFMGAFF.

This chain connects TRBV2 to TRBJ1-1, with unresolved D. The germline gives CDR1 SNHLY, CDR2 FYNNEI. The CDR3 totals 16 residues. The V and J ends lost 7 bases and 0 bases respectively, with 18 bases between them. The CDR3: CASIPIRDYMNTEAFF. In DNA, the CDR3 is TGTGCCAGCATCCCCATCCGGGATTACATGAACACTGAAGCTTTCTTT.

This sequence joins TRBV5-1 and TRBJ2-1, with 9 bases lining up with TRBD1. This CDR3 is built from 14 residues. V was clipped by 6 bases and J by 6 bases; unmatched bases: 7. Germline assignment: CDR1 SGHRS and CDR2 YFSETQ. The DNA for the CDR3 is TGCGCCAGCACCTCCGGGACAGGGAGCAATGAGCAGTTCTTC. Its protein is CASTSGTGSNEQFF. The full variable domain, with the rest looked up from reference TRBV5-1 and TRBJ2-1, is KAGVTQTPRYLIKTRGQQVTLSCSPISGHRSVSWYQQTPGQGLQFLFEYFSETQRNKGNFPGRFSGRQFSNSRSEMNVSTLELGDSALYLCASTSGTGSNEQFFGPGTRLTVL.

The rearrangement links TRBV10-1 to TRBJ2-3; 11 positions match TRBD2. The CDR3 covers 16 residues. Germline-derived CDR1 and CDR2 are WNHNN and SYGVQD (reference sequence). J was trimmed by 2 bases and V by 2 bases; bases with no gene match: 3. The chain's CDR3 is CASSETSGRSTDTQYF. The CDR3 DNA sequence: TGCGCCAGCAGTGAGACTAGCGGGAGATCCACAGATACGCAGTATTTT.

The J gene is TRBJ1-2, the V gene TRBV7-8; D is ambiguous. Germline lookup yields CDR1 SGHVS and CDR2 FQNEAQ. The V end lost 4 bases, the J end lost 14 bases, and 23 bases lay between the germline ends. This CDR3 comprises 14 residues. The chain's CDR3 is CASSSSDRTIAWTF. CDR3 bases: TGTGCCAGCAGCTCCAGCGACCGAACTATCGCTTGGACCTTC.

This clone occurred once. The V gene is TRBV6-5, the J gene TRBJ2-1, with D perhaps matching TRBD1 (6 bases). Germline values: CDR1 MNHEY, CDR2 SVGAGI. Trimming cost V 11 bases and J 9 bases, with 17 bases left between them. The CDR3 contains 12 residues. The CDR3 bases are TGTGCCTGTACACAGGGTTTAGGTGAGCAGTTCTTC. This sequence encodes CACTQGLGEQFF.

This sequence joins TRBV28 and TRBJ2-1; no clear D gene. Germline-derived CDR1 and CDR2 are MDHEN and SYDVKM. The CDR3 is 15 amino acids. Between the trimmed V and J ends, which lost 6 bases and 8 bases, there was a span of 20 bases. The CDR3 protein is CASRRTQKGGDEQFF. As DNA, the CDR3 is TGTGCCAGCAGACGGACCCAGAAGGGTGGCGATGAGCAGTTCTTC.

This chain joins TRBV5-1 and TRBJ1-1; D may be TRBD1 (6 bases). V lost 0 bases to trimming and J lost 10 bases, with 10 bases between them. This CDR3 comprises 12 residues. Germline assignment: CDR1 SGHRS and CDR2 YFSETQ. The CDR3 is CASSLVSGVAFF. CDR3 DNA sequence: TGCGCCAGCAGCTTGGTATCAGGGGTAGCTTTCTTT.

Turning to this clone: Different DNA sequences within this sample yield the same CDR3. V and J are TRBV5-1 and TRBJ1-2, with 9 bases that match TRBD1. J gave up 6 bases and V 5 bases, and 5 bases lay outside the gene matches. The germline CDR1 and CDR2 sequences are SGHRS and YFSETQ. The length of the CDR3 is 13 residues. The CDR3 loop reads CASSLTGGDGYTF. The CDR3, as DNA: TGCGCCAGCAGTTTAACAGGGGGCGATGGCTACACCTTC.

The chain recombines TRBV28 with TRBJ2-7, with D perhaps TRBD1 (6 bases). The CDR3 runs 14 residues. The germline V gene encodes CDR1 MDHEN and CDR2 SYDVKM. The ends were cut back, 2 bases at V and 4 bases at J, with 12 bases in the middle. The CDR3 loop is CASSLRTDLYEQYF. The CDR3 DNA follows: TGTGCCAGCAGTTTAAGGACAGACCTTTACGAGCAGTACTTC. The full variable domain, in which reference TRBV28 and TRBJ2-7 provide the parts outside the CDR3, is DVKVTQSSRYLVKRTGEKVFLECVQDMDHENMFWYRQDPGLGLRLIYFSYDVKMKEKGDIPEGYSVSREKKERFSLILESASTNQTSMYLCASSLRTDLYEQYFGPGTRLTVT.

The chain has TRBV29-1 and TRBJ2-5, with a possible D match to TRBD2 (6 bases). The CDR3 consists of 13 residues. Germline CDR1 is SQVTM and CDR2 is ANQGSEA. The V gene lost 6 bases and the J gene lost 2 bases, with 13 bases spanning the gap. CDR3: CSVRAGGQETQYF. Here the CDR3 DNA reads TGCAGCGTGAGAGCGGGTGGACAAGAGACCCAGTACTTC.

The gene calls are TRBV19 and TRBJ2-7; 7 bases fit TRBD1. V dropped 6 bases and J dropped 1; count of bases not matched to a gene: 9. Germline V gene sequence: CDR1 LNHDA, CDR2 SQIVND (reference sequence). CDR3 length equals 15 residues. CDR3 sequence reads: CASRLVGDRSYEQYF. The CDR3 DNA follows: TGTGCCAGTAGGCTCGTCGGGGACAGATCCTACGAGCAGTACTTC.

The chain is built from TRBV6-1 and TRBJ1-1; 7 bases fit TRBD1. The CDR3 spans 14 residues. With V trimmed by 1 base and J by 1 base, 0 bases remained unmatched. Germline-derived CDR1 and CDR2 are MNHNS and SASEGT. CDR3 amino acids: CASSEGTGNTEAFF. The CDR3 bases are TGTGCCAGCAGTGAAGGGACAGGGAACACTGAAGCTTTCTTT.

A single count supports this clone. The chain links TRBV11-2 to TRBJ1-2; D is ambiguous. This CDR3 has 15 residues. Between the trimmed V and J ends, which lost 0 bases and 7 bases, there was a span of 15 bases. Germline CDR1 SGHAT, CDR2 FQNNGV. Written as DNA, the CDR3 is TGTGCCAGCAGCTTAGATCTCTTAGGTGTGGGTGGCTACACCTTC. The encoded protein is CASSLDLLGVGGYTF.

The chain combines TRBV27 with TRBJ2-3; 8 positions agree with TRBD2. CDR1 and CDR2 from the germline V gene are MNHEY and SMNVEV (reference sequence). Trimming at V came to 2 bases and at J to 1 base, leaving 2 bases not matched to a gene. This CDR3 is 15 amino acids long. The CDR3 bases are TGTGCCAGCAGTTTAAGCGGGGGTGGCACAGATACGCAGTATTTT. Amino acids: CASSLSGGGTDTQYF.

V usage is TRBV28 and J usage is TRBJ1-5; 7 nucleotides match TRBD1. CDR1 and CDR2 (germline): MDHEN, SYDVKM. CDR3 length: 15 residues. V shed 3 bases and J 2 bases; nucleotides not matched to a gene: 4. The DNA for the CDR3 is TGTGCCAGCAGTTTTAGGGGACAGCGCAATCAGCCCCAGCATTTT. Protein sequence: CASSFRGQRNQPQHF. Combining the CDR3 with reference TRBV28 and TRBJ1-5 gives the whole variable domain DVKVTQSSRYLVKRTGEKVFLECVQDMDHENMFWYRQDPGLGLRLIYFSYDVKMKEKGDIPEGYSVSREKKERFSLILESASTNQTSMYLCASSFRGQRNQPQHFGDGTRLSIL.

The chain couples TRBV6-1 to TRBJ1-2; D is possibly TRBD1 (5 bases). The CDR3 extends over 15 amino acids. Germline V gene data show CDR1 as MNHNS and CDR2 as SASEGT. V was trimmed by 7 bases and J by 5 bases, leaving 20 bases between them. The DNA of the CDR3 is TGTGCCAGCATCCCCATCGGGGGATGGAGGTATGGCTACACCTTC. This encodes CASIPIGGWRYGYTF.

The chain is built from TRBV27 and TRBJ1-1, with no clear D. The CDR3 length is 16 residues. Germline V CDR1 and CDR2: MNHEY, SMNVEV (reference sequence). The V gene lost 4 bases and the J gene lost 1 base, with 16 bases spanning the gap. DNA for the CDR3: TGTGCCAGCAGTTACGCTCGGACCTTGGGGAACACTGAAGCTTTCTTT. Its translation: CASSYARTLGNTEAFF.

V is TRBV10-3 and J is TRBJ1-1; D uncertain. Trimming pared 2 bases from V and 7 bases from J, leaving 5 bases between. Germline CDR1 is ENHRY and CDR2 is SYGVKD. The CDR3 totals 11 residues. CDR3 amino acids: CAISESFEAFF. CDR3 sequence (DNA): TGTGCCATCAGTGAGAGTTTTGAAGCTTTCTTT.

The V gene is TRBV11-1, the J gene TRBJ1-4; tentatively, D is TRBD1 (6 bases). The CDR3 totals 15 residues. Germline CDR1 is SGHAT and CDR2 is FQDESV (reference sequence). V lost 5 bases, J lost 7 bases, and 17 bases lay in between. Here the CDR3 reads CASSAFTGQGEKLFF. In DNA form, the CDR3 reads TGTGCCAGCAGCGCATTTACAGGGCAGGGTGAAAAACTGTTTTTT.

The chain recombines TRBV28 with TRBJ1-4, with 7 bases lining up with TRBD1. The germline V gene encodes CDR1 MDHEN and CDR2 SYDVKM. The CDR3 sequence is 16 residues long. V dropped 6 bases and J dropped 0; count of bases not matched to a gene: 7. DNA for the CDR3: TGTGCCAGCAGCTCCCCAGGGGGTCCAACTAATGAAAAACTGTTTTTT. Protein product: CASSSPGGPTNEKLFF.